The T cell receptor beta chain described here comes from a study of shared clonotypes between healthy human individuals. As concerns this clone: What it binds is not known.

Study conclusions and caveats: Larger estimated richness was generally seen in naive subsets than in memory subsets. Enrolling few donors narrowed the genetic and exposure-history diversity that was represented.

Germline V gene lookup returns CDR1 GTSNPN and CDR2 SVGIG (reference sequence). The CDR3 has 13 residues. Trimming took off 3 bases at V and 0 bases at J, with 9 bases between the two ends. Sequencing used immunoSEQ multiplex PCR; TCRdb keeps in-frame clones, though not all of them. The table has around 560,000 clones, approximately 96% seen once. Positively selected for CCR7, the CD45RO-negative cells used as naive CD8 cells excluded terminally differentiated effector memory CD45RA+ cells. The sequenced material came from naive CD8+ T cells sorted from blood. This sequence joins TRBV30 and TRBJ2-7, with D possibly TRBD2 on 5 matching bases. The source is a woman under 40 in good health. In DNA form, the CDR3 reads TGTGCCTGGAGCTTCCGGGGCTCCTACGAGCAGTACTTC. This sequence encodes CAWSFRGSYEQYF.